Below are 15 T cell receptor beta chains sequenced from a single sample in a study of neurological immune-mediated disorders. MiXCR, applied by TCRdb to the 5' RACE reads, yields one record per CDR3 protein. Here the sample spans 70,000 to 90,000 distinct CDR3 sequences, about 5% being singletons. What was sequenced was PBMCs. The origin of the receptors is a woman in her 30s with multiple sclerosis.

This clonotype showed up many times. The rearrangement uses TRBV10-3 and TRBJ2-7; D is possibly TRBD2 (6 bases). V shed 3 bases and J shed 5 bases, with 20 bases lying between them. Germline lookup yields CDR1 ENHRY and CDR2 SYGVKD. This CDR3 comprises 16 residues. The CDR3 sequence: CAISDPRLGGVNEQYF. The CDR3 DNA reads as TGTGCCATCAGTGACCCAAGACTAGGAGGAGTGAACGAGCAGTACTTC.

The table lists this clonotype with many counts. The rearrangement links TRBV20-1 to TRBJ2-1; unclear D gene. Trimming took 5 bases from V and 9 from J, leaving 14 bases between them. The CDR3 length is 12 residues. Germline V CDR1 and CDR2: DFQATT, SNEGSKA (reference sequence). CDR3 coding DNA: TGCAGTGCTCGCAGAGGACCCCCTGAGCAGTTCTTC. It translates to CSARRGPPEQFF.

This clonotype was counted ten times or more. V usage is TRBV7-2 and J usage is TRBJ2-5; 9 positions agree with TRBD1. Trimming cost V 4 bases and J 4 bases; bases outside gene matches: 7. Germline-derived CDR1 and CDR2 are SGHTA and FQGNSA. This CDR3 is built from 15 residues. CDR3 region: CASSSNRGPRETQYF. The CDR3 DNA reads as TGTGCCAGCAGCTCAAACAGGGGGCCGAGAGAGACCCAGTACTTC.

This clonotype was observed at least ten times. V usage is TRBV20-1 and J usage is TRBJ1-6; 8 bases are a match to TRBD1. V shed 0 bases, J shed 8 bases, and the junction held 9 bases outside the gene matches. The CDR3 has 16 amino acids. Germline V gives CDR1 DFQATT, CDR2 SNEGSKA (reference sequence). CDR3 amino acids: CSAREPTGVGHSPLHF. DNA of the CDR3: TGCAGTGCTAGAGAGCCGACAGGGGTAGGCCATTCACCCCTCCACTTT.

This clonotype was counted many times. The V call is TRBV5-1, the J call TRBJ2-3; 7 bases align to TRBD2. Germline loops: CDR1 SGHRS, CDR2 YFSETQ. The CDR3 extends over 17 amino acids. The J segment lost 2 bases and the V segment lost 0 bases, leaving 9 bases of the junction unmatched. This chain's CDR3 is CASSLGLVGGPTDTQYF. CDR3 nucleotide sequence: TGCGCCAGCAGCTTGGGTTTGGTGGGAGGGCCCACAGATACGCAGTATTTT.

This clonotype came up many times. This chain links TRBV12-3 or TRBV12-4 with TRBJ2-1; D gene ambiguous. With 6 bases removed from V and 8 bases from J, the gap between germline ends came to 17 bases. The CDR3 spans 14 residues. The CDR3 reads CASSPGPPMDEQFF. The CDR3 DNA follows: TGTGCCAGCAGCCCGGGTCCCCCCATGGATGAGCAGTTCTTC.

In its sample, this clonotype was seen many times. The V call is TRBV20-1, the J call TRBJ1-5; D might be TRBD1 (6 bases). Germline CDR1 and CDR2: DFQATT and SNEGSKA (reference sequence). The CDR3 runs 13 residues. Trimming took 6 bases from V and 6 from J, leaving 15 bases between them. Written as DNA, the CDR3 is TGCAGTGCGAGTCAGACAGGAGGTCAGCCCCAGCATTTT. Translating it yields CSASQTGGQPQHF.

This clonotype was recorded a few times. V and J are TRBV5-6 and TRBJ2-2; either TRBD1 or TRBD2 may supply D (6 bases each). Trimming took 4 bases from V and 7 from J, leaving 20 bases between them. This CDR3 contains 16 residues. Germline values: CDR1 SGHDT, CDR2 YYEEEE. The DNA for the CDR3 is TGTGCCAGCAGCCTCCTAATCTGGGGGGCTGGCGGGGAGCTGTTTTTT. Protein: CASSLLIWGAGGELFF.

This clonotype occurred many times. This sequence joins TRBV10-3 and TRBJ1-2, with 10 bases fitting TRBD1. Germline V gene data show CDR1 as ENHRY and CDR2 as SYGVKD. The CDR3 has 13 residues. V dropped 10 bases and J dropped 2; count of bases not matched to a gene: 4. Written as DNA, the CDR3 is TGTGCCACTGGGACAGGGGAAAACTATGGCTACACCTTC. It encodes CATGTGENYGYTF.

At least ten counts were recorded for this clonotype. The CDR3 nucleotides read TGCGCCAGCAGCTCCAATTTGAACACTGAAGCTTTCTTT. Its protein is CASSSNLNTEAFF. This chain joins TRBV5-1 and TRBJ1-1; no clear D. V was trimmed by 3 bases and J by 0 bases, leaving 6 bases between them. Germline values: CDR1 SGHRS, CDR2 YFSETQ. CDR3 length: 13 residues. Combining the CDR3 with reference TRBV5-1 and TRBJ1-1 gives the whole variable domain KAGVTQTPRYLIKTRGQQVTLSCSPISGHRSVSWYQQTPGQGLQFLFEYFSETQRNKGNFPGRFSGRQFSNSRSEMNVSTLELGDSALYLCASSSNLNTEAFFGQGTRLTVV.

This rearrangement joins TRBV5-1 to TRBJ2-5; possibly TRBD2 for D (5 bases). The germline CDR1 and CDR2 sequences are SGHRS and YFSETQ. The CDR3 consists of 13 residues. Trimming removed 3 bases from V and 5 bases from J, with 11 bases in between. CDR3 in DNA: TGCGCCAGCAGCTCTGGAGGTCAGGAGACCCAGTACTTC. It is translated as CASSSGGQETQYF.

As concerns this clonotype: In this CDR3 the conserved last residue, phenylalanine or tryptophan, is missing, so a read error is likely. The chain uses TRBV13 and TRBJ2-1, with D possibly being TRBD2 (6 bases). Germline lookup yields CDR1 PRHDT and CDR2 FYEKMQ (reference sequence). There are 13 residues in the CDR3. CDR3 nucleotide sequence: TGTGCCAGCAGCCTAGGGAGGAGCAATGAGCAGTTCAAC. Its protein is CASSLGRSNEQFN.

Many counts were recorded for this clonotype. V gene TRBV3-1 combines with J gene TRBJ1-2, with D possibly being TRBD1 (6 bases). CDR1 is LGHDT, CDR2 YNNKEL, per germline (reference sequence). The CDR3 is made up of 16 amino acids. V shed 5 bases and J shed 2 bases, with 18 bases lying between them. The CDR3 DNA reads as TGTGCCAGCAGCTCCCGGGGGGCACACCGGAACTATGGCTACACCTTC. Translating it yields CASSSRGAHRNYGYTF.

Many counts were recorded for this clonotype. This rearrangement joins TRBV7-9 to TRBJ2-1; D is perhaps TRBD1 (6 bases). V lost 1 base, J lost 15 bases, and 13 bases lay in between. The CDR3 has 12 residues. Germline loops: CDR1 SEHNR, CDR2 FQNEAQ (reference sequence). CDR3 bases: TGTGCCAGCAGCTTAGAAACGGGACAATTGTTCTTC. This sequence encodes CASSLETGQLFF.

This clonotype has ten or more counts. The rearrangement links TRBV15 to TRBJ1-2, with D unresolved. The V end lost 3 bases, the J end lost 4 bases, and 12 bases lay between the germline ends. The germline V gene has CDR1 LNHNV and CDR2 YYDKDF (reference sequence). The CDR3 is 14 amino acids. CDR3 protein: CATSSLEDVYGYTF. As DNA, the CDR3 is TGTGCCACCAGCAGTCTAGAGGACGTCTATGGCTACACCTTC. The variable domain in full, with the rest retrieved from reference TRBV15 and TRBJ1-2, is DAMVIQNPRYQVTQFGKPVTLSCSQTLNHNVMYWYQQKSSQAPKLLFHYYDKDFNNEADTPDNFQSRRPNTSFCFLDIRSPGLGDTAMYLCATSSLEDVYGYTFGSGTRLTVV.